The 26 T cell receptor beta chains below come from one sample, sequenced in a study of early T cells in non-severe SARS-CoV-2 infection. TCRdb recomputed calls from the 5' RACE reads with MiXCR, one row per CDR3 protein. The table records around 25,000 distinct CDR3 sequences, around 5.8% of them present only once. Material for sequencing was whole blood. These receptors were collected from an adult who was a healthcare worker with PCR-confirmed SARS-CoV-2 infection or an uninfected control (not recorded which).

The sample holds many counts of this clonotype. The rearrangement uses TRBV6-6 and TRBJ1-2, with D hard to call. V dropped 6 bases and J dropped 2 bases, with 4 bases sitting between them. CDR3 size: 11 residues. Per germline, CDR1 MNHNY and CDR2 SVGAGI (reference sequence). In nucleotides, the CDR3 is TGTGCCAGCAGCCTGAACTATGGCTACACCTTC. Translating it yields CASSLNYGYTF.

This chain connects TRBV7-2 to TRBJ1-2; TRBD1 is a possible D gene (6 bases). CDR3 length equals 14 residues. V dropped 5 bases and J dropped 8 bases, with 18 bases sitting between them. In germline, CDR1 is SGHTA, CDR2 FQGNSA. CDR3 in amino acids: CASSPLLQGRGYTF. The DNA of the CDR3 is TGTGCCAGCAGCCCACTTTTACAGGGACGGGGCTACACCTTC.

At least ten counts were recorded for this clonotype. The genes are TRBV20-1 and TRBJ2-6; possibly TRBD1 or TRBD2 for D (6 bases each). Between the trimmed V and J ends, which lost 1 base and 0 bases, there was a span of 13 bases. CDR3 length: 17 amino acids. Germline V CDR1 and CDR2: DFQATT, SNEGSKA (reference sequence). CDR3 sequence reads: CSARGRDTFSGANVLTF. The CDR3 DNA reads TGCAGTGCTAGAGGGCGGGACACTTTCTCTGGGGCCAACGTCCTGACTTTC.

This clonotype was counted many times. The J gene is TRBJ2-7, the V gene TRBV19; 10 bases are shared with TRBD1. This CDR3 has 14 residues. Unmatched junction bases numbered 5, after V lost 7 bases and J lost 2 bases. The V gene's germline CDR1 is LNHDA and CDR2 SQIVND (reference sequence). The CDR3 reads CASTVGQGAYEQYF. CDR3 in DNA: TGTGCCAGTACCGTCGGACAGGGGGCCTACGAGCAGTACTTC.

This clonotype was seen repeatedly, ten times or more. The chain uses TRBV5-4 and TRBJ1-1; TRBD1 might be the D (5 bases). This CDR3 has 15 amino acids. Germline V gene sequence: CDR1 SGHNT, CDR2 YYREEE (reference sequence). Trimming took 4 bases from V and 2 from J, leaving 15 bases between them. CDR3 amino acids: CASSAGGGSNTEAFF. The CDR3 DNA reads TGTGCCAGCAGCGCGGGGGGTGGTTCCAACACTGAAGCTTTCTTT.

The DNA of the CDR3 is TGTGCCAGCAGCCTCGGATGGACAGGGGATCAGGAGCAGTACTTC. It yields the protein CASSLGWTGDQEQYF. The chain joins TRBV5-5 to TRBJ2-7, with 9 bases aligning to TRBD1. CDR3 length equals 15 residues. V shed 4 bases and J 7 bases; nucleotides not matched to a gene: 12. The germline gives CDR1 SGHKS, CDR2 YYEKEE (reference sequence).

This clonotype has a count of ten or more. The CDR3 loop reads CASSQSATNEKLFF. Here the CDR3 DNA reads TGCGCCAGCAGCCAAAGTGCAACTAATGAAAAACTGTTTTTT. This chain uses TRBV4-1 with TRBJ1-4; D ambiguous. The V end lost 2 bases, the J end lost 0 bases, and 4 bases lay between the germline ends. Per the germline V gene, CDR1 is MGHRA and CDR2 is YSYEKL. This CDR3 spans 14 amino acids.

This clonotype showed up just a few times. The chain is built from TRBV10-1 and TRBJ2-3; D not resolved. CDR1 and CDR2 from the germline V gene are WNHNN and SYGVQD (reference sequence). V was clipped by 0 bases and J by 2 bases, with 0 bases between them. This CDR3 is 12 amino acids long. CDR3 DNA: TGCGCCAGCAGTGAGTCCACAGATACGCAGTATTTT. It is translated as CASSESTDTQYF.

This clonotype was counted at least ten times. CDR3 sequence reads: CASSPRRRAITGELFF. In nucleotides, the CDR3 is TGTGCCAGCAGTCCCCGGCGGAGGGCGATCACCGGGGAGCTGTTTTTT. This chain joins TRBV28 and TRBJ2-2; TRBD2 is a possible D gene (6 bases). Trimming left V 5 bases short and J 4 bases short, with 17 bases between. The CDR3 consists of 16 residues. Germline lookup yields CDR1 MDHEN and CDR2 SYDVKM.

The chain couples TRBV5-1 to TRBJ1-1; D not certain. V was shortened by 2 bases and J by 0 bases, with 14 bases between the two germline ends. The CDR3 runs 16 residues. Germline-derived CDR1 and CDR2 are SGHRS and YFSETQ. CDR3 sequence reads: CASSFSPTPLNTEAFF. CDR3 nucleotides: TGCGCCAGCAGCTTTTCCCCGACTCCCTTGAACACTGAAGCTTTCTTT.

This clonotype was seen at least ten times. The rearrangement joins TRBV5-1 to TRBJ1-1, with D possibly matching TRBD1 (5 bases). Germline V gene data show CDR1 as SGHRS and CDR2 as YFSETQ. The CDR3 totals 15 residues. Trimming stripped 4 bases from V and 0 bases from J, with 13 bases between. The CDR3 loop reads CASSGGNTMNTEAFF. In DNA, the CDR3 is TGCGCCAGCAGCGGGGGGAACACCATGAACACTGAAGCTTTCTTT.

This clonotype showed up many times. J is TRBJ1-5 and V is TRBV20-1; D uncertain. The CDR3 sequence is 14 residues long. V shed 3 bases and J shed 0 bases, with 9 bases lying between them. Germline CDR1 and CDR2: DFQATT and SNEGSKA (reference sequence). Here the CDR3 reads CSARYQYSNQPQHF. CDR3 sequence (DNA): TGCAGTGCTAGGTATCAGTATAGCAATCAGCCCCAGCATTTT.

This clonotype has a count of ten or more. The chain couples TRBV7-9 to TRBJ1-1; D not certain. With 4 bases removed from V and 4 bases from J, the gap between germline ends came to 10 bases. The CDR3 loop spans 13 amino acids. CDR1 is SEHNR, CDR2 FQNEAQ, per germline (reference sequence). In nucleotides, the CDR3 is TGTGCCAGCAGCTCCGGACTTCTCACTGAAGCTTTCTTT. Residues: CASSSGLLTEAFF.

The J gene is TRBJ2-2, the V gene TRBV14; no clear D. V lost 3 bases to trimming and J lost 8 bases, with 13 bases between them. From germline, CDR1 is SGHDN and CDR2 FVKESK. The CDR3 is 14 residues long. The CDR3 here is CASSQTRYRGELFF. For the CDR3, the DNA is TGTGCCAGCAGCCAGACACGGTACCGGGGGGAGCTGTTTTTT.

This clonotype was detected a few times. The chain uses TRBV12-3 or TRBV12-4 and TRBJ1-5, with a tentative D call TRBD1 (5 bases). The CDR3 totals 13 residues. Trimming left V 5 bases short and J 4 bases short, with 9 bases between. CDR3 region: CASSHGTNQPQHF. DNA of the CDR3: TGTGCCAGCAGTCACGGGACGAATCAGCCCCAGCATTTT.

This clonotype has a handful of counts. V and J are TRBV6-2 or TRBV6-3 and TRBJ1-5, with D unresolved. Germline V gene data show CDR1 as MNHEY and CDR2 as SVGEGT. The CDR3 is 15 amino acids. Between the trimmed V and J ends, which lost 6 bases and 2 bases, there was a span of 14 bases. The CDR3 bases are TGTGCCAGCAGCAAACCCCGGGCGGGCAATCAGCCCCAGCATTTT. Translated: CASSKPRAGNQPQHF.

In this sample, this clonotype turned up many times. The rearrangement uses TRBV2 and TRBJ1-1, with 7 bases fitting TRBD1. The trim removed 4 bases at V and 1 base at J, leaving 6 bases unmatched. The CDR3 is 15 amino acids. From germline, CDR1 is SNHLY and CDR2 FYNNEI. The CDR3 protein is CASSGTGVGNTEAFF. CDR3 in DNA: TGTGCCAGCAGTGGTACAGGGGTTGGGAACACTGAAGCTTTCTTT.

At least ten counts were recorded for this clonotype. The V call is TRBV20-1, the J call TRBJ1-5; no clear D. Germline assignment: CDR1 DFQATT and CDR2 SNEGSKA (reference sequence). CDR3 size: 12 residues. The V end was cut by 5 bases, the J end by 4 bases, with 9 bases between. The CDR3 DNA sequence: TGCAGTGCTCCGGGGAGGAATCAGCCCCAGCATTTT. It translates to CSAPGRNQPQHF.

This clonotype appeared a few times. The CDR3 DNA follows: TGTGCCAGCAAGGTGGGACTTAACACTGAAGCTTTCTTT. Translated: CASKVGLNTEAFF. This chain joins TRBV7-9 and TRBJ1-1, with a possible D match to TRBD1 (5 bases). V was clipped by 7 bases and J by 2 bases, with 11 bases between them. The CDR3 spans 13 residues. Germline loops: CDR1 SEHNR, CDR2 FQNEAQ (reference sequence).

This clonotype was seen ten or more times. A junction end diverges from the germline sequence, so it may reflect a read error. The chain joins TRBV4-2 to TRBJ2-6; 7 positions agree with TRBD1. CDR1 LGHNA and CDR2 YNFKEQ come from the germline V gene. This CDR3 has 20 residues. The CDR3 loop is CASSQGRLGQDLSRANVLTF. Here the CDR3 DNA reads TGTGCCAGCAGCCAAGGCCGACTCGGACAGGATCTCTCTCGGGCCAACGTCCTGACTTTC.

CDR3 region: CASQGARGYTF. CDR3 nucleotides: TGTGCCAGCCAGGGGGCGCGTGGCTACACCTTC. This rearrangement joins TRBV9 to TRBJ1-2; 8 nucleotides align to TRBD1. This CDR3 comprises 11 residues. Germline V lookup: CDR1 SGDLS, CDR2 YYNGEE. After removal of 7 bases from V and 7 bases from J, the junction contained 3 bases not matched to a gene.

V and J are TRBV10-3 and TRBJ2-1; TRBD1 is a possible D gene (6 bases). V was cut by 11 bases and J by 1 base, with 15 bases left in between. Germline V gene data show CDR1 as ENHRY and CDR2 as SYGVKD. This CDR3 comprises 14 residues. The CDR3 DNA sequence: TGTGCCTTATCATCCGGGACATCCTACAATGAGCAGTTCTTC. Protein: CALSSGTSYNEQFF.

This clonotype was observed many times. The chain links TRBV6-6 to TRBJ2-2; no clear D. Between the trimmed V and J ends, which lost 7 bases and 4 bases, there was a span of 10 bases. Germline values: CDR1 MNHNY, CDR2 SVGAGI (reference sequence). This CDR3 has 13 residues. The CDR3 loop reads CASKESGTGELFF. The DNA for the CDR3 is TGTGCCAGCAAAGAAAGTGGCACCGGGGAGCTGTTTTTT.

This clonotype was picked up many times. This chain joins TRBV11-2 and TRBJ2-7, with a weak D call TRBD1 (6 bases). Germline assignment: CDR1 SGHAT and CDR2 FQNNGV. This CDR3 is built from 14 residues. The V gene lost 3 bases and the J gene lost 2 bases, with 11 bases spanning the gap. CDR3 protein: CASSFYGGAYEQYF. CDR3 sequence (DNA): TGTGCCAGCAGCTTTTATGGGGGCGCCTACGAGCAGTACTTC.

V and J are TRBV6-6 and TRBJ1-2; 8 bases map to TRBD1. The CDR3 contains 15 residues. CDR1 MNHNY and CDR2 SVGAGI come from the germline V gene (reference sequence). With V trimmed by 6 bases and J by 3 bases, 9 bases remained unmatched. In nucleotides, the CDR3 is TGTGCCAGCAGCAGGGGGCGCGAGTTGCACTATGGCTACACCTTC. Amino acid sequence: CASSRGRELHYGYTF.

This clonotype was picked up many times. The V gene is TRBV11-2, the J gene TRBJ2-3, with D perhaps matching TRBD2 (6 bases). The CDR3 consists of 15 residues. V shed 6 bases and J shed 4 bases, with 17 bases lying between them. CDR1 is SGHAT and CDR2 is FQNNGV in the germline V gene. As DNA, the CDR3 is TGTGCCAGCAGGGGGGGTGCGGGCCGGGCAGATACGCAGTATTTT. Translating gives CASRGGAGRADTQYF.